This T cell receptor beta chain is drawn from a study of blood T cell repertoires in COVID-19. For the study at large: Acute-phase and convalescent COVID-19 samples originated in the United States, Italy and Spain. The analysed material was cDNA or gDNA that came from T cells, B-cell-depleted T cells, or PBMCs.

Trimming cost V 3 bases and J 2 bases; bases outside gene matches: 0. CDR3 length: 13 amino acids. CDR1 is LNHDA and CDR2 is SQIVND in the germline V gene (reference sequence). Regarding this clone: Other nucleotide sequences in the sample specify the same CDR3.

Authors' methods: Reference gene primer amplification in the assay estimated nucleated cell counts. TCRdb's copy holds only in-frame clones and misses some; the assay was immunoSEQ multiplex PCR. V, J and clone size are those of that table, while D and trimming were read from the DNA. The sample shows 30,000 to 40,000 clones, around 80% of them seen only once. This TCR was recovered from a man aged 80 or over with active or convalescent COVID-19. Input material: peripheral blood. The rearrangement links TRBV19 to TRBJ2-5; 7 bases fit TRBD1. The CDR3 sequence: CASSMGQQETQYF. CDR3 DNA: TGTGCCAGTAGTATGGGACAGCAAGAGACCCAGTACTTC.